A single T cell receptor (beta chain) is shown here with its context. Its antigen is unidentified. These data are taken from a study of blood T cells in healthy people across ages. Then a second PCR, running roughly 6 to 12 cycles, was carried out with a sample-barcoded 5' primer and a J-beta primer mix. Each cDNA molecule received a tag from a template-switch adaptor that had 12 random nucleotides. From each sample, at least 2.5 million paired-end reads containing CDR3 were obtained. One entry per CDR3 protein results from TCRdb running MiXCR on the 5' RACE reads. The sample has some 1.5 million distinct CDR3 sequences; under 30% are singletons. V lost 2 bases and J lost 4, with 9 bases in between. CDR3 length equals 14 residues. Germline CDR1 reads SGHVS; CDR2 reads FNYEAQ. Study-wide findings and caveats: Per million T cells, the diversity of TCR beta decreased roughly linearly as age advanced. Diversity figures based on one million T cells were deemed too low.

The V and J genes are TRBV7-6 and TRBJ2-1, with D perhaps matching TRBD1 (6 bases). Material: blood. The sequence came from a woman aged 30 to 39 in good health. CDR3 coding DNA: TGTGCCAGCAGCTTAACAGGGCAATACAATGAGCAGTTCTTC. Translating it yields CASSLTGQYNEQFF.